The next 23 T cell receptor beta chains were all read from a single sample in a study of T cell responses to AZD1222 COVID-19 vaccine. TCRdb's copy holds only in-frame clones and misses some; the assay was immunoSEQ multiplex PCR. The sample records about 120,000 clones, roughly nine tenths being singletons. The specimen comprised peripheral blood, sampled on day 0 of AZD1222 vaccination. The source of these receptors is an adult in good health.

This sequence joins TRBV18 and TRBJ1-5; TRBD1 aligns across 8 bases. Trimming cost V 6 bases and J 2 bases; bases outside gene matches: 6. The germline V gene has CDR1 KGHSH and CDR2 LQKENI. The CDR3 covers 15 residues. The CDR3 protein is CASSPGQGGNQPQHF. The CDR3 bases are TGTGCCAGCTCCCCCGGACAGGGAGGCAATCAGCCCCAGCATTTT.

This chain links TRBV7-9 with TRBJ1-6, with 9 bases fitting TRBD1. The CDR3 length is 15 residues. Per germline, CDR1 SEHNR and CDR2 FQNEAQ (reference sequence). Trimming took 3 bases from V and 7 from J; bases not matched to a gene: 4. CDR3 region: CASSFSDRGNSPLHF. CDR3 sequence (DNA): TGTGCCAGCAGCTTCTCGGACAGGGGCAATTCACCCCTCCACTTT.

Of note for this clone: The junction does not match germline at one end; this may be a read error. This chain links TRBV5-6 with TRBJ2-1, with D perhaps TRBD1 or TRBD2 (5 bases each). Germline V CDR1 and CDR2: SGHDT, YYEEEE. The CDR3 totals 14 residues. The CDR3 DNA sequence: TGTGCCAGCACCTTGGAGGTTGGTAGGGGTGAGCAGTTCTTC. It translates to CASTLEVGRGEQFF.

The chain employs TRBV28 and TRBJ2-4; D gene uncertain. Germline CDR1 is MDHEN and CDR2 is SYDVKM. Trimming took off 5 bases at V and 6 bases at J, with 8 bases between the two ends. The CDR3 contains 12 residues. The CDR3 coding sequence is TGTGCCAGCAGTCCCCTGCGAAACATTCAGTACTTC. Translating it yields CASSPLRNIQYF.

The chain uses TRBV15 and TRBJ2-1; 8 nucleotides align to TRBD1. The CDR3 runs to 15 residues. Germline V gene sequence: CDR1 LNHNV, CDR2 YYDKDF (reference sequence). V dropped 0 bases and J dropped 9; count of bases not matched to a gene: 7. The CDR3 nucleotides are TGTGCCACCAGCAGAGATAGGACAGGGACGGGTGAGCAGTTCTTC. Its translation: CATSRDRTGTGEQFF.

The chain is built from TRBV2 and TRBJ1-1, with a possible D match to TRBD1 (6 bases). This CDR3 has 14 amino acids. The V gene lost 4 bases and the J gene lost 6 bases, with 15 bases spanning the gap. In germline, CDR1 is SNHLY, CDR2 FYNNEI. CDR3 nucleotides: TGTGCCAGCAGTGTATACAGGGAACTCGCTGAAGCTTTCTTT. Translated: CASSVYRELAEAFF.

V gene TRBV6-5 combines with J gene TRBJ2-2; 8 bases map to TRBD2. Germline CDR1 and CDR2: MNHEY and SVGAGI. The junction had 2 bases not matched to a gene; V was cut back by 8 bases and J by 0 bases. The CDR3 runs to 14 residues. The CDR3 region has the DNA TGTGCCAGCCGGGAGGGGGCGAACACCGGGGAGCTGTTTTTT. It yields the protein CASREGANTGELFF.

The chain combines TRBV6-6 with TRBJ1-5, with D hard to call. Germline V lookup: CDR1 MNHNY, CDR2 SVGAGI (reference sequence). Trimming stripped 6 bases from V and 6 bases from J, with 12 bases between. The CDR3 sequence is 13 residues long. CDR3 loop: CASRGEGGQPQHF. CDR3 DNA: TGTGCCAGCAGGGGCGAGGGAGGTCAGCCCCAGCATTTT.

The J gene is TRBJ2-5, the V gene TRBV12-3 or TRBV12-4; no reliable D call. The length of the CDR3 is 12 residues. Between the trimmed V and J ends, which lost 0 bases and 1 base, there was a span of 0 bases. CDR3 in DNA: TGTGCCAGCAGTTTAGCCCAAGAGACCCAGTACTTC. This gives the protein CASSLAQETQYF.

This clone appeared a few times. V and J are TRBV28 and TRBJ2-1; D is uncertain. The CDR3 is 15 residues long. The germline gives CDR1 MDHEN, CDR2 SYDVKM. V lost 3 bases to trimming and J lost 5 bases, with 14 bases between them. CDR3 nucleotide sequence: TGTGCCAGCAGTTTCTTAGGGCGGAACGACAATGAGCAGTTCTTC. It is translated as CASSFLGRNDNEQFF. The full variable domain, with the rest looked up from reference TRBV28 and TRBJ2-1, is DVKVTQSSRYLVKRTGEKVFLECVQDMDHENMFWYRQDPGLGLRLIYFSYDVKMKEKGDIPEGYSVSREKKERFSLILESASTNQTSMYLCASSFLGRNDNEQFFGPGTRLTVL.

The chain joins TRBV28 to TRBJ2-5; TRBD2 matches 8 bases. The CDR3 is 16 amino acids. V lost 6 bases and J lost 2; bases outside the gene matches: 11. Germline V lookup: CDR1 MDHEN, CDR2 SYDVKM. The DNA of the CDR3 is TGTGCCAGCAGCAAAAGCGGGGGACGCCTACAAGAGACCCAGTACTTC. Translated: CASSKSGGRLQETQYF.

V usage is TRBV6-2 or TRBV6-3 and J usage is TRBJ2-5; 12 bases map to TRBD2. This CDR3 spans 17 amino acids. Germline assignment: CDR1 MNHEY and CDR2 SVGEGT. The V segment lost 2 bases and the J segment 7 bases; nucleotides outside the gene matches: 11. The CDR3 here is CASSYEGLAGSSATQYF. Written as DNA, the CDR3 is TGTGCCAGCAGTTACGAGGGACTAGCGGGTTCCAGTGCGACCCAGTACTTC.

The chain recombines TRBV24-1 with TRBJ2-2; no reliable D call. This CDR3 is 16 amino acids long. The germline CDR1 and CDR2 sequences are KGHDR and SFDVKD. Trimming cost V 1 base and J 1 base, with 9 bases left between them. The CDR3 is CATSDFTTKNTGELFF. CDR3 nucleotides: TGTGCCACCAGTGATTTCACTACGAAGAACACCGGGGAGCTGTTTTTT.

This rearrangement joins TRBV28 to TRBJ1-5; D uncertain. Germline V gene lookup returns CDR1 MDHEN and CDR2 SYDVKM. V was cut by 5 bases and J by 4 bases, with 12 bases left in between. There are 14 residues in the CDR3. The CDR3: CASSMGGTNQPQHF. Written as DNA, the CDR3 is TGTGCCAGCAGTATGGGAGGTACGAATCAGCCCCAGCATTTT.

The rearrangement joins TRBV3-1 (or the pseudogene TRBV3-2) to TRBJ1-2, with D maybe TRBD1 (5 bases). Germline V lookup: CDR1 LGHDT, CDR2 YNNKEL (reference sequence). Trimming stripped 1 base from V and 6 bases from J, with 18 bases between. The CDR3 is 16 amino acids. CDR3 coding DNA: TGTGCCAGCAGCCAAGGGGGTGGGGCTCATTCGAATGGCTACACCTTC. It yields the protein CASSQGGGAHSNGYTF.

The V and J genes are TRBV27 and TRBJ1-5; D ambiguous. V gave up 5 bases and J gave up 1 base, with 9 bases separating them. The CDR3 loop spans 14 amino acids. The germline V gene has CDR1 MNHEY and CDR2 SMNVEV (reference sequence). This CDR3 reads CASSGRASNQPQHF. CDR3 sequence (DNA): TGTGCCAGCAGTGGAAGGGCCAGCAATCAGCCCCAGCATTTT.

V gene TRBV2 combines with J gene TRBJ1-1, with 7 bases that match TRBD1. V shed 6 bases, J shed 1 base, and the junction held 5 bases outside the gene matches. Germline assignment: CDR1 SNHLY and CDR2 FYNNEI. CDR3 length: 14 residues. CDR3 sequence: CASRDRQGNTEAFF. The CDR3 coding sequence is TGTGCCAGCAGAGATAGACAGGGGAACACTGAAGCTTTCTTT.

V is TRBV11-3 and J is TRBJ2-1, with 8 nucleotides matching TRBD1. V lost 4 bases, J lost 7 bases, and 12 bases stayed unmatched. Germline V gene lookup returns CDR1 SGHNT and CDR2 YENEEA. The CDR3 covers 16 residues. CDR3 bases: TGTGCCAGCAGCTCCCCTGGCGCAGGGGGCAGGAATGAGCAGTTCTTC. Translated, it gives CASSSPGAGGRNEQFF.

The chain uses TRBV18 and TRBJ2-3, with 9 nucleotides matching TRBD1. From germline, CDR1 is KGHSH and CDR2 LQKENI. V trimming: 3 bases; J trimming: 6 bases; junction bases outside the gene matches: 10. This CDR3 comprises 16 residues. The CDR3 here is CASSPLWTGAGDTQYF. Here the CDR3 DNA reads TGTGCCAGCTCACCTCTCTGGACAGGGGCGGGGGATACGCAGTATTTT.

This clone showed up just a few times. This rearrangement joins TRBV11-2 to TRBJ1-4; the match to TRBD1 covers 9 bases. V dropped 5 bases and J dropped 8; count of bases not matched to a gene: 6. The germline gives CDR1 SGHAT, CDR2 FQNNGV. This CDR3 comprises 14 residues. This CDR3 is CASSPDRGREKLFF. For the CDR3, the DNA is TGTGCCAGCAGCCCGGACAGGGGTAGAGAAAAACTGTTTTTT.

The rearrangement uses TRBV24-1 and TRBJ2-3, with 11 bases aligning to TRBD2. With 5 bases clipped from V and 0 bases from J, the junction kept 0 bases outside the gene matches. Germline V gives CDR1 KGHDR, CDR2 SFDVKD. The CDR3 totals 15 residues. For the CDR3, the DNA is TGTGCCACCAGTGGACTAGCGGGGAGCACAGATACGCAGTATTTT. It is translated as CATSGLAGSTDTQYF.

J is TRBJ1-1 and V is TRBV27; unclear D gene. The CDR3 has 15 amino acids. Trimming pared 5 bases from V and 2 bases from J, leaving 15 bases between. Germline V gives CDR1 MNHEY, CDR2 SMNVEV (reference sequence). The CDR3 sequence is CASSLLSPGNTEAFF. In nucleotides, the CDR3 is TGTGCCAGCAGTCTTCTGTCCCCTGGAAACACTGAAGCTTTCTTT.

V gene TRBV5-8 combines with J gene TRBJ2-1, with 8 bases aligning to TRBD2. CDR3 length: 14 amino acids. With V trimmed by 2 bases and J by 7 bases, 5 bases remained unmatched. Germline assignment: CDR1 SGHTS and CDR2 YDEGEE. DNA for the CDR3: TGTGCCAGCAGCTTTAGCGGGAACCGGAATGAGCAGTTCTTC. Translating gives CASSFSGNRNEQFF.